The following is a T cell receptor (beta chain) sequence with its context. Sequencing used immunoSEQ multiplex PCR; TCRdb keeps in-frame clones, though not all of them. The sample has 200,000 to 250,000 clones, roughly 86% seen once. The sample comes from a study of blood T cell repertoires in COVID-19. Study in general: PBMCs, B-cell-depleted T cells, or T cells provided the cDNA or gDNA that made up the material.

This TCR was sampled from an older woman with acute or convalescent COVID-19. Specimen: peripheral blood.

The CDR3 protein is CASSLEGGNSPLHF. The DNA of the CDR3 is TGTGCCAGCAGCTTAGAGGGTGGGAATTCACCCCTCCACTTT. The chain links TRBV7-3 to TRBJ1-6; D gene ambiguous. Germline CDR1 and CDR2: SGHTA and FQGTGA. The CDR3 covers 14 residues. Trimming took 2 bases from V and 7 from J, leaving 9 bases between them. The full variable domain, completed using reference TRBV7-3 and TRBJ1-6, is GAGVSQTPSNKVTEKGKYVELRCDPISGHTALYWYRQSLGQGPEFLIYFQGTGAADDSGLPNDRFFAVRPEGSVSTLKIQRTERGDSAVYLCASSLEGGNSPLHFGNGTRLTVT.